The TCR beta chain described here comes from a study of cytomegalovirus exposure and HLA in healthy donors. Study in general: Earlier, almost 120 million unique TCR beta sequences were recovered from about 179 million T cells by an analysis.

The PCR ran on 60 Vbeta and 13 Jbeta primers. TCRdb's copy holds only in-frame clones and misses some; the assay was immunoSEQ multiplex PCR. The table includes about 150,000 clones, 70% detected once. Study conclusions and caveats: CMV serostatus was the sole immune exposure information available. According to an earlier analysis, most TCR beta V segments yielded productive rearrangements about 87% or about 30% of the time.

Turning to this clone: Its target is not known.

Looked up from germline, CDR1 is SQVTM and CDR2 is ANQGSEA. CDR3 length equals 16 residues. With 4 bases removed from V and 1 base from J, the gap between germline ends came to 19 bases. This receptor was taken from a woman aged 60 to 75 in good health and CMV-seropositive. The rearrangement links TRBV29-1 to TRBJ1-1; D is uncertain. Sample: PBMCs. This chain's CDR3 is CSVGDSLGKRNTEAFF. The CDR3 DNA reads TGCAGCGTTGGAGACTCCCTAGGAAAAAGGAACACTGAAGCTTTCTTT.